This T cell receptor (beta chain) was observed in a study of T-cell memory formation after mild COVID-19. Study-wide context: Largely donor-specific TCR clusters were found.

Study-wide results and limits: While clones contracting from day 15 to 85 were balanced between CD4 and CD8, later expanders leaned CD4+.

This clonotype was observed a few times. Antigen: not known. Amplification by 5'RACE using constant-segment primers produced TCR alpha and TCR beta cDNA libraries that carried sample barcodes and UMIs. A single record per CDR3 protein comes from TCRdb applying MiXCR to the 5' RACE reads. The sample has hundreds of thousands of distinct CDR3 sequences, approximately 29% seen once; the top ten hold about 14%. CDR1 and CDR2 from the germline V gene are DFQATT and SNEGSKA (reference sequence). V trimming: 6 bases; J trimming: 4 bases; junction bases outside the gene matches: 5. The CDR3 spans 13 residues.

V usage is TRBV20-1 and J usage is TRBJ2-3; 9 bases match TRBD2. Sample: PBMCs or a T cell subset sorted from them (not recorded which). This TCR was recovered from an adult woman who had mild COVID-19 (a few samples of this study predate the infection). Cell type and time point are not known. CDR3 loop: CSASWTSADTQYF. CDR3 coding DNA: TGCAGTGCCTCCTGGACTAGCGCAGATACGCAGTATTTT.